This T cell receptor beta chain stems from a study of blood T cell repertoires in COVID-19 (dated by TCRdb to about 2020). With respect to the entire study: Collaborator samples came from the United States, Italy and Spain and covered acute and convalescent phases of COVID-19. The samples were drawn from the first 160 participants of the ongoing ImmuneRACE study and from some 1,300 subjects provided by 6 global collaborators. HLA class I and class II types, where available, came from metadata supplied by the sample provider rather than from assay-based typing. The repertoires were released in a freely available public database intended as a resource for research on the immune response to SARS-CoV-2. The dataset comprised deeply sampled blood TCRbeta repertoires from subjects exposed to, actively infected with, or recovered from COVID-19. A de-identified subject ID, COVID-19 status, age in years and sex were almost always included in the sample metadata. The prospective study material was composed of cDNA or gDNA derived from T cells, B-cell-depleted T cells, or PBMCs.

The collaborating institutions used their own protocols to collect whole blood in K2EDTA tubes. For TCRbeta analysis, collaborators shipped samples in one of three forms: frozen whole blood, isolated PBMCs, or DNA extracted from either of those sample types. The research as a whole found: The amount of clinical and demographic metadata varied by source and participant and was provided uncurated.

TCRbeta CDR3 regions were amplified from genomic DNA by means of the immunoSEQ Assay, a bias-controlled multiplex PCR. Under the source paper's analysis protocol: The number of nucleated cells in each sample was estimated from the amplification of reference gene primers within the assay. To quantify the absolute abundance of each unique TCRbeta CDR3 rearrangement, sequence reads were collapsed and filtered. For each sample, productive Simpson clonality was calculated as the square root of Simpson's diversity index over productive rearrangements. In TCRdb, the immuneACCESS table is reduced to in-frame sequences with V and J assigned. These tables do not hold every clone; where another copy was compared, an unresolved V gene accounts for under half, and the others remain unexplained. V, J and clone size were drawn from that table, and D and trimming were deduced from the DNA. The table for this sample lists roughly 93,000 clones; 89% of them were counted only once. Roughly 8.9% of the sample belongs to the ten largest clones.

As concerns this clone: Which antigen it targets is not known. Per-base quality was not reported, and no clone a single base away is much larger than it.

The CDR3 has 13 amino acids, counting the end cysteine and phenylalanine. Here the CDR3 DNA is all that survives: 39 bases in frame from base 1. Between the V and J ends, shortened by 6 bases and 2 bases respectively, the junction contains 10 bases. For CDR1 and CDR2, the germline V gene lists MDHEN and SYDVKM. The receptor's source is a man aged 45 to 65 with acute or convalescent COVID-19. The sequenced sample consisted of peripheral blood. The sequence is built from TRBV28 and TRBJ1-2, with TRBD1 as a weak D call on 6 bases. The CDR3 region: CASRIGQNYGYTF. In nucleotides, the sequence is TGTGCCAGCAGGATAGGACAGAACTATGGCTACACCTTC.